These 7 T cell receptor beta chains were sequenced from one sample in a study of blood T cells in healthy people across ages. A second PCR of roughly 7 to 11 cycles used a sample-barcoded 5' primer and a J-beta primer mix. TCRdb passed the 5' RACE reads through MiXCR, listing each CDR3 protein once. The sample has about 1.4 million distinct CDR3 sequences; roughly 64% are singletons. Sequencing was done on a sample of blood. These TCRs come from a man younger than 35 in good health.

The chain combines TRBV6-2 or TRBV6-3 with TRBJ2-7; D may be TRBD2 (6 bases). V was cut by 8 bases and J by 4 bases, with 18 bases left in between. CDR1 is MNHEY and CDR2 is SVGEGT in the germline V gene. The CDR3 is made up of 14 amino acids. The CDR3 region has the DNA TGTGCCAGCGGTAACTATGGAGGGTCTTACGAGCAGTACTTC. Translated: CASGNYGGSYEQYF.

The chain recombines TRBV12-3 or TRBV12-4 with TRBJ2-1; TRBD2 agrees at 9 bases. The CDR3 sequence is 15 residues long. Trimming removed 8 bases from V and 4 bases from J; junction bases left unmatched: 9. CDR3 coding DNA: TGTGCCAGCTCCCCTTCTAGCGGGGTATACAATGAGCAGTTCTTC. Translated: CASSPSSGVYNEQFF.

This clonotype has a handful of counts. This chain joins TRBV12-3 or TRBV12-4 and TRBJ2-1; 8 bases agree with TRBD2. The trim removed 7 bases at V and 6 bases at J, leaving 5 bases unmatched. There are 13 residues in the CDR3. CDR3 coding DNA: TGTGCCAGCACTTTGGCGGGGGGCAATGAGCAGTTCTTC. It is translated as CASTLAGGNEQFF.

This chain uses TRBV14 with TRBJ2-7, with D uncertain. CDR1 is SGHDN and CDR2 is FVKESK in the germline V gene. The length of the CDR3 is 13 residues. The V and J ends lost 0 bases and 5 bases respectively, with 8 bases between them. CDR3 sequence reads: CASSQETSHEQYF. As DNA, the CDR3 is TGTGCCAGCAGCCAAGAGACCAGCCACGAGCAGTACTTC.

This chain uses TRBV4-2 with TRBJ1-2; the D gene is possibly TRBD1 (6 bases). V lost 3 bases and J 3 bases, leaving 14 bases between the germline ends. Germline values: CDR1 LGHNA, CDR2 YNFKEQ. The CDR3 has 15 residues. The CDR3 DNA sequence: TGTGCCAGCAGCCAGAACGGACAGCGAGACTATGGCTACACCTTC. Its translation: CASSQNGQRDYGYTF.

This clonotype was counted between two and nine times. The rearrangement links TRBV5-5 to TRBJ2-4; 7 bases match TRBD1. V dropped 4 bases and J dropped 7; count of bases not matched to a gene: 8. Per the germline V gene, CDR1 is SGHKS and CDR2 is YYEKEE (reference sequence). The CDR3 has 14 residues. This CDR3 reads CASSPTGVRNIQYF. Here the CDR3 DNA reads TGTGCCAGCAGCCCCACAGGGGTCAGGAACATTCAGTACTTC.

The chain uses TRBV20-1 and TRBJ2-3; D is unclear. The V gene's germline CDR1 is DFQATT and CDR2 SNEGSKA (reference sequence). The CDR3 runs to 15 residues. V was cut by 2 bases and J by 2 bases, with 14 bases left in between. The CDR3 DNA reads as TGCAGTGCTAGAAGACTTAATCCATACACAGATACGCAGTATTTT. Translated: CSARRLNPYTDTQYF.